These 15 T cell receptor beta chains were all obtained from the same sample, sequenced in a study of technical replicates of blood from several donors. Assay: immunoSEQ multiplex PCR; the TCRdb copy retains only in-frame clones and omits some. The repertoire has some 49,000 clones, about 90% of them found once; the top ten carry 3% to 4%. Source material: PBMCs. The source of these receptors is a human donor in good health. Some clones in this sample may be carry-over from other donors' samples.

V and J are TRBV9 and TRBJ1-6; 7 bases line up with TRBD1. The V gene end was trimmed by 3 bases and the J gene end by 9 bases; junction bases not matched to a gene: 9. The germline gives CDR1 SGDLS, CDR2 YYNGEE. CDR3 length: 15 amino acids. In nucleotides, the CDR3 is TGTGCCAGCAGCGAGGGACAGAAATGGAGTTCACCCCTCCACTTT. Amino acid sequence: CASSEGQKWSSPLHF.

The chain joins TRBV4-1 to TRBJ2-5; D is undetermined. V lost 4 bases, J lost 0 bases, and 15 bases lay in between. Germline V lookup: CDR1 MGHRA, CDR2 YSYEKL. The CDR3 is 16 residues long. This CDR3 reads CASSPPNTGYQETQYF. The CDR3 DNA follows: TGCGCCAGCAGCCCCCCCAACACCGGGTACCAAGAGACCCAGTACTTC.

This chain joins TRBV7-9 and TRBJ1-6; TRBD1 is a possible D gene (6 bases). V was trimmed by 3 bases and J by 7 bases, leaving 13 bases between them. CDR1 and CDR2 from the germline V gene are SEHNR and FQNEAQ (reference sequence). The CDR3 runs to 15 residues. This chain's CDR3 is CASSFTGTTNSPLHF. In DNA form, the CDR3 reads TGTGCCAGCAGCTTTACAGGGACGACGAATTCACCCCTCCACTTT.

The chain combines TRBV19 with TRBJ1-3; D uncertain. V lost 4 bases to trimming and J lost 0 bases, with 10 bases between them. This CDR3 has 15 residues. Germline loops: CDR1 LNHDA, CDR2 SQIVND (reference sequence). The CDR3 DNA follows: TGTGCCAGTAGTACTCGTCCCCGCTCTGGAAACACCATATATTTT. Protein: CASSTRPRSGNTIYF.

The chain employs TRBV4-3 and TRBJ2-5; a weak D match, TRBD1 (5 bases). The CDR3 length is 17 residues. Germline-derived CDR1 and CDR2 are LGHNA and YSLEER. The V end was cut by 4 bases, the J end by 0 bases, with 18 bases between. CDR3 coding DNA: TGCGCCAGCAGCCCCCCCACCAGGGTCTCGTACCAAGAGACCCAGTACTTC. Its translation: CASSPPTRVSYQETQYF.

The chain uses TRBV7-6 and TRBJ2-7, with D perhaps matching TRBD2 (6 bases). This CDR3 spans 15 amino acids. Trimming removed 5 bases from V and 1 base from J, with 15 bases in between. In germline, CDR1 is SGHVS, CDR2 FNYEAQ. The CDR3 DNA reads as TGTGCCAGCAGCCCGGGGGTAGCGGTGTCCTACGAGCAGTACTTC. Protein sequence: CASSPGVAVSYEQYF.

V and J are TRBV2 and TRBJ2-4; a possible D gene is TRBD2 (6 bases). Germline assignment: CDR1 SNHLY and CDR2 FYNNEI. This CDR3 is built from 16 residues. V lost 5 bases and J lost 7, with 21 bases in between. The CDR3 DNA reads TGTGCCAGCAGTCCCCGCTTGACGGGACGGGGGAACATTCAGTACTTC. Translated, it gives CASSPRLTGRGNIQYF.

V is TRBV27 and J is TRBJ2-2; D unclear. CDR1 and CDR2 from the germline V gene are MNHEY and SMNVEV (reference sequence). The length of the CDR3 is 14 residues. Trimming removed 6 bases at V and 1 base at J, with 9 bases between. The CDR3 nucleotides read TGTGCCAGCAGGCGGCGGCAGAACACCGGGGAGCTGTTTTTT. Protein: CASRRRQNTGELFF.

The chain is built from TRBV11-2 and TRBJ2-1; 7 nucleotides match TRBD2. Per the germline V gene, CDR1 is SGHAT and CDR2 is FQNNGV. The CDR3 totals 15 residues. V shed 6 bases and J 0 bases; nucleotides not matched to a gene: 5. CDR3 nucleotides: TGTGCCAGCAGTCCTACTAGCGACTCCTACAATGAGCAGTTCTTC. This gives the protein CASSPTSDSYNEQFF.

This clone has just one count. In DNA form, the CDR3 reads TGTGCCAGCTCTCCCCCGGGACAGGGCGCTCTAGGCTATGGCTACACCTTC. Protein sequence: CASSPPGQGALGYGYTF. The V and J genes are TRBV18 and TRBJ1-2, with 9 bases that match TRBD1. Losses at the gene ends were 6 bases for V and 4 bases for J; bases not matched to a gene: 15. The CDR3 runs 17 residues. The germline CDR1 and CDR2 sequences are KGHSH and LQKENI.

The CDR3 spells CASSETRTGAGANVLTF. In DNA form, the CDR3 reads TGTGCCAGCAGTGAAACAAGAACAGGGGCTGGGGCCAACGTCCTGACTTTC. The chain recombines TRBV6-1 with TRBJ2-6; 7 bases agree with TRBD1. V was pared by 2 bases and J by 2 bases, with 6 bases of the junction left unmatched. Germline-derived CDR1 and CDR2 are MNHNS and SASEGT. The CDR3 length is 17 residues.

V and J are TRBV7-3 and TRBJ2-2, with 7 bases fitting TRBD2. Trimming removed 3 bases from V and 1 base from J; junction bases left unmatched: 2. Germline lookup yields CDR1 SGHTA and CDR2 FQGTGA. This CDR3 has 15 amino acids. The CDR3 sequence is CASSFWGGNTGELFF. CDR3 nucleotide sequence: TGTGCCAGCAGCTTTTGGGGGGGGAACACCGGGGAGCTGTTTTTT.

CDR3 loop: CASSFRGGAGELFF. Written as DNA, the CDR3 is TGTGCCAGCAGCTTCCGGGGCGGGGCCGGGGAGCTGTTTTTT. The chain has TRBV5-4 and TRBJ2-2; a possible D gene is TRBD2 (6 bases). The CDR3 covers 14 residues. V dropped 2 bases and J dropped 6 bases, with 11 bases sitting between them. Germline V gives CDR1 SGHNT, CDR2 YYREEE (reference sequence).

The chain employs TRBV7-2 and TRBJ2-7, with TRBD2 matching over 7 bases. With 5 bases clipped from V and 0 bases from J, the junction kept 10 bases outside the gene matches. Per the germline V gene, CDR1 is SGHTA and CDR2 is FQGNSA. CDR3 size: 16 residues. For the CDR3, the DNA is TGTGCCAGCAGCGAGATAAGCGGGGTTATCTCCTACGAGCAGTACTTC. It yields the protein CASSEISGVISYEQYF.

The genes are TRBV6-5 and TRBJ2-7, with 10 bases identical to TRBD1. The CDR3 runs 15 residues. J was trimmed by 5 bases and V by 5 bases; bases with no gene match: 9. Germline loops: CDR1 MNHEY, CDR2 SVGAGI. This CDR3 is CASSPYATGGNEQYF. CDR3 nucleotides: TGTGCCAGCAGTCCCTACGCGACAGGGGGCAACGAGCAGTACTTC.